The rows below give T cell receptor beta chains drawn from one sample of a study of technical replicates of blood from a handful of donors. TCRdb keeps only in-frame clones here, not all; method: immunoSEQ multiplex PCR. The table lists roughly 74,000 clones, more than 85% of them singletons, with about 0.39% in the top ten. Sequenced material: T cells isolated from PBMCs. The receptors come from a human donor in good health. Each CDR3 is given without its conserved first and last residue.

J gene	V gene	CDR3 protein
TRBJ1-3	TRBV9	ASHGNSGNTIY
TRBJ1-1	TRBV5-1	ASSLALEVRYTEAF
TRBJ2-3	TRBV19	ASSRMGQGLTDTQY
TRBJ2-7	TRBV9	ASSVGTEGHEQY
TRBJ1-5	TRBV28	ASSEPGAGDQPQH
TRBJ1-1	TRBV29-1	SVDRDRDFKAF
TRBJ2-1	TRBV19	ASSYETSGRVDEQF
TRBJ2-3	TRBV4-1	ASSQEDTSGTDTQY
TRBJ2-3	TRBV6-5	ATGLAGDTDTQY
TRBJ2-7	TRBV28	ASRGGAIYEQY
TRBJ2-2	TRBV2	ASRREANTGELF
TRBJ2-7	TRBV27	ASTPGRGYEQY
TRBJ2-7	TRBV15	ATSRGTGLSYEQY
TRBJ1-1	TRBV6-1	ASSEYGTLNTEAF
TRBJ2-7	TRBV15	ATSRTSGTYEQY
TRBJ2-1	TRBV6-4	ASNGSGGSGRLNEQF
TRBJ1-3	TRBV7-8	ASSLAGAGGNTIY
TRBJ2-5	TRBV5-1	ASSADRAQETQY
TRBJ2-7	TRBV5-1	ASSLFGSGSVPYEQY
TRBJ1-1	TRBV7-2	ASSPDKNTEAF
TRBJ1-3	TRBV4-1	ASSQDPGNTIY
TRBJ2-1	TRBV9	ASSVEGVGEQF
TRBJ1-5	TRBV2	ASGQAVSPQH
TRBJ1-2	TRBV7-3	ASSLTNGGYGYT
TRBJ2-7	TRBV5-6	ASSPGLGYEQY
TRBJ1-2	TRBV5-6	ASSLAQLGYT
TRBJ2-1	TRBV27	ASSFARGNEQF
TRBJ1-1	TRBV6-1	ASLYTEAF